This TCR beta chain was found in a study of blood T cell repertoires in COVID-19. Study-level information: COVID-19 samples collected from the United States, Italy and Spain covered acute and convalescent phases. The analysed material was cDNA or gDNA that came from T cells, B-cell-depleted T cells, or PBMCs.

CDR3 size: 13 residues. With 0 bases removed from V and 3 bases from J, the gap between germline ends came to 5 bases. Germline V lookup: CDR1 MGHRA, CDR2 YSYEKL. This clone has only one observation. Study processing details: Amplification from reference gene primers served as the basis for estimated nucleated cell counts. TCRdb keeps only in-frame clones here, not all; method: immunoSEQ multiplex PCR. V and J calls and clone size are copied from that table; D and trimming were computed from the DNA. The sample holds about 80,000 clones; 60% to 85% are singletons and the top ten take around a sixth. The sequencing input was peripheral blood. The V and J genes are TRBV4-1 and TRBJ1-1, with D uncertain. The sequence derives from a human donor in a cohort sampled during active COVID-19. DNA of the CDR3: TGCGCCAGCAGCCAAGAAGCCCACACTGAAGCTTTCTTT. Protein: CASSQEAHTEAFF.